This TCR beta chain was captured in a study of cytomegalovirus exposure and HLA in healthy donors. Germline CDR1 and CDR2: SNHLY and FYNNEI. V was shortened by 6 bases and J by 5 bases, with 13 bases between the two germline ends. CDR3 length: 14 amino acids. The primer mix had 60 Vbeta and 13 Jbeta primers. Some clones are missing from TCRdb's copy, which holds only in-frame ones; the method was immunoSEQ multiplex PCR. The sample includes 150,000 to 200,000 clones, over 70% of them seen just once. The TCR was taken from a female donor in good health and CMV-seronegative. The chain joins TRBV2 to TRBJ1-4; D perhaps matches TRBD1 (5 bases). Sequenced sample: PBMCs. CDR3: CASRRRGLNEKLFF. Here the CDR3 DNA reads TGTGCCAGCAGAAGGAGGGGACTGAATGAAAAACTGTTTTTT.